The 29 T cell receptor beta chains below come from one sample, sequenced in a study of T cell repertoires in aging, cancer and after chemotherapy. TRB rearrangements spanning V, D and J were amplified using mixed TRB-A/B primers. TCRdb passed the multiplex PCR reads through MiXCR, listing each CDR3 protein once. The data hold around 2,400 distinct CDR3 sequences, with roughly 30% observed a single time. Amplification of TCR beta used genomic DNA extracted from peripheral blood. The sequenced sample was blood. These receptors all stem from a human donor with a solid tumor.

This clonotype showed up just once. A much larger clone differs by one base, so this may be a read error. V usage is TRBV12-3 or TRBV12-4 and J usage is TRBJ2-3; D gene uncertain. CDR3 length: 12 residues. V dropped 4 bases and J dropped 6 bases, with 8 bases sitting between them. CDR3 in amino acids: CASSYSSDTQYF. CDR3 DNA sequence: TGTGCCAGCAGTTACTCTTCGGATACGCAGTATTTT.

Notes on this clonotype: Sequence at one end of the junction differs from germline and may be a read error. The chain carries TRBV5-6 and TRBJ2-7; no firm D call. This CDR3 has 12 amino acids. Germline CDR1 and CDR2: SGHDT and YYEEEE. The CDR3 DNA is TGCGCCAGCAGCTTGGTCTCCGGGGAGCAGTACTTC. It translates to CASSLVSGEQYF.

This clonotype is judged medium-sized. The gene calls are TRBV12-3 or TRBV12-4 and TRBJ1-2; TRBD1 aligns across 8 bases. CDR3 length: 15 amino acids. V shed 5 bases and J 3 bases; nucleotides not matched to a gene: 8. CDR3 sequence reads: CASSISGQVHYGYTF. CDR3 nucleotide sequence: TGTGCCAGCAGTATTTCGGGACAGGTACACTATGGCTACACCTTC.

As DNA, the CDR3 is TGTGCCAGTAGTATAGAAGCGGGAGGCCCCACAGATACGCAGTATTTT. This gives the protein CASSIEAGGPTDTQYF. V gene TRBV30 combines with J gene TRBJ2-3; 9 bases map to TRBD2. Germline assignment: CDR1 GTSNPN and CDR2 SVGIG (reference sequence). This CDR3 is built from 16 residues. Trimming cost V 8 bases and J 2 bases; bases outside gene matches: 14.

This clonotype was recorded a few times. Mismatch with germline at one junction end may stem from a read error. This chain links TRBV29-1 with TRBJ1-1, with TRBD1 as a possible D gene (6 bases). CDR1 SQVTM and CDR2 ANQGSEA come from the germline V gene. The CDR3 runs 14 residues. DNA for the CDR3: TGCAGCGCCGACCCGGGACACCAAAACACTAAAGCTTTCTTT. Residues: CSADPGHQNTKAFF.

The DNA of the CDR3 is TGTGCCAGCAGTACCGGGAGTGGCTACACCTTC. Translated: CASSTGSGYTF. The chain is built from TRBV12-3 or TRBV12-4 and TRBJ1-2, with D unresolved. The CDR3 is 11 amino acids. Trimming removed 5 bases at V and 7 bases at J, with 8 bases between.

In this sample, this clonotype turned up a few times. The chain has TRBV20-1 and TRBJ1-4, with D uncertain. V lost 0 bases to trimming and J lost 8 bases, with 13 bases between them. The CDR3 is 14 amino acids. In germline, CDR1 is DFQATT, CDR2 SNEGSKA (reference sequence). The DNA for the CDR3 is TGCAGTGCTAGAGATCCCGCAACAACGGAAAAACTGTTTTTT. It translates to CSARDPATTEKLFF.

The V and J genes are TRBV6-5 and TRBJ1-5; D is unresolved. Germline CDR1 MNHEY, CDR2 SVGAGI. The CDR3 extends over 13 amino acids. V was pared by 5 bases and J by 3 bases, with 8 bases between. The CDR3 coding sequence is TGTGCCAGCAGTGCGGAGTACAATCAGCCCCAGCATTTT. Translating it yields CASSAEYNQPQHF.

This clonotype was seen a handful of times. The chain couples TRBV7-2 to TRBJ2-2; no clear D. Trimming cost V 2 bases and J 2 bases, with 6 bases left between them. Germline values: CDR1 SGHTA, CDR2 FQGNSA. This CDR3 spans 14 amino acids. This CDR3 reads CASSLQVNTGELFF. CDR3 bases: TGTGCCAGCAGCTTACAGGTTAACACCGGGGAGCTGTTTTTT.

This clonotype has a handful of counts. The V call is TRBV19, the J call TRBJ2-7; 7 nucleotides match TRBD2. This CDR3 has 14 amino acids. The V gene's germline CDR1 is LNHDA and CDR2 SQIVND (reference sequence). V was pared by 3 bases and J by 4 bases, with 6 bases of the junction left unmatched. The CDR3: CASSIGGSTYEQYF. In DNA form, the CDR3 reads TGTGCCAGTAGTATTGGCGGGAGTACGTACGAGCAGTACTTC.

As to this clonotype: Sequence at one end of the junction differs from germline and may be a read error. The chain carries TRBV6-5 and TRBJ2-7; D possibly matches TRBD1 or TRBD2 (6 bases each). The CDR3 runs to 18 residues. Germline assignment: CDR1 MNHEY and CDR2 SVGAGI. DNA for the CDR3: TGTGCCATCAGTGAGCCGTCGACCCCGGGCGGAGGGGGCTACGAGCAGTACTTC. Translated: CAISEPSTPGGGGYEQYF.

The CDR3 is CASSPRLPNTGELFF. CDR3 nucleotide sequence: TGTGCCAGCTCACCCCGGCTACCGAACACCGGGGAGCTGTTTTTT. The chain employs TRBV18 and TRBJ2-2; D is ambiguous. Germline values: CDR1 KGHSH, CDR2 LQKENI. Deletions cut 3 bases from V and 0 bases from J, with 8 bases between. The CDR3 covers 15 residues.

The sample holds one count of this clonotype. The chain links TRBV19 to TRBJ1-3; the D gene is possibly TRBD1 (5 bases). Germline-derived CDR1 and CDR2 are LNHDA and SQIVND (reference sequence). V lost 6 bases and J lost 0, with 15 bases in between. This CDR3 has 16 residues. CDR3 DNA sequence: TGTGCCAGTAGAACAATACAGGAGTACTCTGGAAACACCATATATTTT. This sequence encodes CASRTIQEYSGNTIYF.

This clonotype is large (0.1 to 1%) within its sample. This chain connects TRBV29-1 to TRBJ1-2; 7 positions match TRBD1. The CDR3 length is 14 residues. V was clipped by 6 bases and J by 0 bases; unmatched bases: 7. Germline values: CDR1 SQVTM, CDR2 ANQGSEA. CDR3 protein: CSVAAGGSNYGYTF. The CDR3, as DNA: TGCAGCGTCGCCGCAGGGGGGTCTAACTATGGCTACACCTTC.

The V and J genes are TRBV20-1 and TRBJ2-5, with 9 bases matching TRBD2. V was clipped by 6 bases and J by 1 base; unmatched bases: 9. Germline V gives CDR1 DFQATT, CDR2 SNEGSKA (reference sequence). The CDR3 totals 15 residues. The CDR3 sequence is CSAMVAGGPQETQYF. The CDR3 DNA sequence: TGCAGTGCCATGGTGGCGGGAGGGCCCCAAGAGACCCAGTACTTC.

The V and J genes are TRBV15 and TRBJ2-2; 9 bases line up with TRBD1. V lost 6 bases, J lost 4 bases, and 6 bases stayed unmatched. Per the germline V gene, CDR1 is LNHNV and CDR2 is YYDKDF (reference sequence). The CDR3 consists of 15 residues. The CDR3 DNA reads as TGTGCCACCAGGAGGGACAGGGTCCTCACCGGGGAGCTGTTTTTT. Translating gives CATRRDRVLTGELFF.

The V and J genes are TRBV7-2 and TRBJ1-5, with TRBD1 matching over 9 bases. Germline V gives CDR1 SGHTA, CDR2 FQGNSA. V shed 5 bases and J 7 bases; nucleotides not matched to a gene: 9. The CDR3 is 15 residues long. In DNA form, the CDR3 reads TGTGCCAGCAGCCCGTTGGGGACAGGGTCCCAGCCCCAGCATTTT. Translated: CASSPLGTGSQPQHF.

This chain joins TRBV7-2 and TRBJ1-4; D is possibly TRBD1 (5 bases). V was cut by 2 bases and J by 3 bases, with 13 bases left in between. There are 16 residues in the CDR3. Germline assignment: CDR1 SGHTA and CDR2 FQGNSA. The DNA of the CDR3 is TGTGCCAGCAGCTTAATTAGGGGTTTAGCTAATGAAAAACTGTTTTTT. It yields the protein CASSLIRGLANEKLFF.

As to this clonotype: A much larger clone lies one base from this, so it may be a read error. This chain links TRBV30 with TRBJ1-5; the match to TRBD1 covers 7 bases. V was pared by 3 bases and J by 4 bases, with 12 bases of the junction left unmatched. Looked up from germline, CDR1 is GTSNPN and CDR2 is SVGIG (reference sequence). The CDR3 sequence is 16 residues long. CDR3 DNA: TGTGCCTGGAGCTTAACAGGGGATTTTAGGAATCAGCCCCAGCATTTT. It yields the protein CAWSLTGDFRNQPQHF.

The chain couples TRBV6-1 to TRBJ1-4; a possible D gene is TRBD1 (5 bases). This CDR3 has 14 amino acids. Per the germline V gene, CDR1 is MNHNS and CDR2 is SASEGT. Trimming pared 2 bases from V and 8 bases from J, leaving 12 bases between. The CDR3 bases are TGTGCCAGCAGTGAAACAGGACACTGGGAAAAACTGTTTTTT. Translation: CASSETGHWEKLFF.

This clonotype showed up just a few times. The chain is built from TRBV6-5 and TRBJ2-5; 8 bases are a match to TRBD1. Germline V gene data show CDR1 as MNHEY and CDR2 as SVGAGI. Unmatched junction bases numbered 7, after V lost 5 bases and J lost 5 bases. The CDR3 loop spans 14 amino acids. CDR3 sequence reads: CASSRGTGRETQYF. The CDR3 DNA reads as TGTGCCAGCAGTAGGGGGACAGGTCGGGAGACCCAGTACTTC.

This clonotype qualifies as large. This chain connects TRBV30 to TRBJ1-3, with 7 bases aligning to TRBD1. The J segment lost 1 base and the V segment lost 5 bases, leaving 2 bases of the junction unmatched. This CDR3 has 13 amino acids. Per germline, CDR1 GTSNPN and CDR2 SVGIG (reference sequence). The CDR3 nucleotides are TGTGCCTGGTACAGGGGTTCTGGAAACACCATATATTTT. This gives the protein CAWYRGSGNTIYF.

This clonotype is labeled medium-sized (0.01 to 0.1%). CDR3 coding DNA: TGTGCCAGCAGCGTACAGGGTTACGAGCAGTACTTC. It yields the protein CASSVQGYEQYF. The chain combines TRBV5-6 with TRBJ2-7, with a weak D call TRBD1 (6 bases). This CDR3 is built from 12 residues. Germline loops: CDR1 SGHDT, CDR2 YYEEEE. V lost 4 bases to trimming and J lost 4 bases, with 9 bases between them.

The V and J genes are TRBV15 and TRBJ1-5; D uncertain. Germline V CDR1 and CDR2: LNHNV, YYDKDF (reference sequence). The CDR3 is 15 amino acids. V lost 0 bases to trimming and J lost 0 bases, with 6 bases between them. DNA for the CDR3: TGTGCCACCAGCAGAGATTTGGCTAGCAATCAGCCCCAGCATTTT. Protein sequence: CATSRDLASNQPQHF.

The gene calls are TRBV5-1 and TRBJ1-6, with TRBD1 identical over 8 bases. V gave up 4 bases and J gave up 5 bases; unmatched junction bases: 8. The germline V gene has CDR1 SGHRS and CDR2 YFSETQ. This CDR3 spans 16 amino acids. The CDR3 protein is CASSRGQERNNSPLHF. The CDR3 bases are TGCGCCAGCAGCCGGGGACAGGAGAGAAATAATTCACCCCTCCACTTT.

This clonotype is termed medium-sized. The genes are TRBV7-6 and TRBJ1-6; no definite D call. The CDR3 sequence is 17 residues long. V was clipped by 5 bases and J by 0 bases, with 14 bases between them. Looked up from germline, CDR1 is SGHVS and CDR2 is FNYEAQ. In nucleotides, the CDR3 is TGTGCCAGCAGCCTCCAGACCGACATCTCCTATAATTCACCCCTCCACTTT. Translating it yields CASSLQTDISYNSPLHF. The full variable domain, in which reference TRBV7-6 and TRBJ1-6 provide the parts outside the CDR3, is GAGVSQSPRYKVTKRGQDVALRCDPISGHVSLYWYRQALGQGPEFLTYFNYEAQQDKSGLPNDRFSAERPEGSISTLTIQRTEQRDSAMYRCASSLQTDISYNSPLHFGNGTRLTVT.

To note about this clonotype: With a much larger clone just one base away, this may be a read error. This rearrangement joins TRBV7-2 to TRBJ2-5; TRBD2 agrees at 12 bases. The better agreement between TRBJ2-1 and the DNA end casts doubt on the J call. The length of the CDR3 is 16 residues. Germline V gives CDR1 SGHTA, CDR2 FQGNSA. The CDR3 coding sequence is TGTTCCAGCAGCTTAACTAGCGGGGGGACCTACAATGAGCAGTTCTTC. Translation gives CSSSLTSGGTYNEQFF.

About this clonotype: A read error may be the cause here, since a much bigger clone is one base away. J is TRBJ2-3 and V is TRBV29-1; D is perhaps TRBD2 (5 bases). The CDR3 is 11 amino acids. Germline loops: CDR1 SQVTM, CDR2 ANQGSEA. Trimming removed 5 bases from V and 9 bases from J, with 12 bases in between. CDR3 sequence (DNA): TGCAGCGTTCCTAGTAGCGTCACGCAGTATTTT. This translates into CSVPSSVTQYF.

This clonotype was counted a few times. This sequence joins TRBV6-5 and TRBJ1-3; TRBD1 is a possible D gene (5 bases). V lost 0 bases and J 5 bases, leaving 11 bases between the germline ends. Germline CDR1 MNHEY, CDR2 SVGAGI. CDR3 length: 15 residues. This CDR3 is CASSYSQGVRNTIYF. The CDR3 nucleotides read TGTGCCAGCAGTTACTCCCAGGGAGTGAGAAACACCATATATTTT.